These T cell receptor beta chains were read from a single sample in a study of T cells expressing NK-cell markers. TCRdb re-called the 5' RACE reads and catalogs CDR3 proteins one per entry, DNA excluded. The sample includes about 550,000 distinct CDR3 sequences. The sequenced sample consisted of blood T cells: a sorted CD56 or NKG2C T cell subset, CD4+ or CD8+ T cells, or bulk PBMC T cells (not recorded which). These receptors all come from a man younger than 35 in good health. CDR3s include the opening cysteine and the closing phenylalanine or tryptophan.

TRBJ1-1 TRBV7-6 CASSLRSGSTEAFF
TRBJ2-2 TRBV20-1 CSARDGTSGREYGELFF
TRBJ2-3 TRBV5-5 CASSLGTSGRIDTQYF
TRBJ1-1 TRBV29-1 CSVVGRLGNTEAFF
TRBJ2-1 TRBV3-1 CASTSTGLPNEQFF
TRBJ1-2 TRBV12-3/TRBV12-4 CASSLSGDMRYTF
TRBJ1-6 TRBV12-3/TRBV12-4 CASSFRAGSPLHF
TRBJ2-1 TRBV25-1 CASSDTGLAGRFF
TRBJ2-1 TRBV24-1 CATSDLRAGGLHEQFF
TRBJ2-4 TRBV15 CATSRGAKIAKNIQYF
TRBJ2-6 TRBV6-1 CASSDYLSGTVASGANVLTF
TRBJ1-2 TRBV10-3 CAISESKVGQGYGYTF
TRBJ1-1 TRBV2 CASSEAEMNTEAFF
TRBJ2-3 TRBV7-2 CASSLKQGPHLPDTQYF
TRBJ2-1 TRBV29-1 CSTGTPINEQFF
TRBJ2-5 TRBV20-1 CSARVTSGRSVTQYF
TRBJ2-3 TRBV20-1 CSARDQRLAGTDTQYF
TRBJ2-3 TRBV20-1 CSAIGTGSRWDTQYF
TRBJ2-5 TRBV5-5 CASSSLGDRVQETQYF
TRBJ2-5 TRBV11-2 CASSEGLAVLQETQYF
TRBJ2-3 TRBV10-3 CAISEFGRDTDTQYF
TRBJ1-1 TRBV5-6 CASTFFTTGPDTEAFF
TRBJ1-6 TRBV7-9 CASTSVGGDNSPLHF
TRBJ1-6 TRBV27 CASSPTTQARNSPLHF
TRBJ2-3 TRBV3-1 CASSQDTGGPTDTQYF
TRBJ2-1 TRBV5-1 CASSSLAGPSSYNEQFF
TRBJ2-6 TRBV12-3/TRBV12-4 CASSMTVPNSGANVLTF
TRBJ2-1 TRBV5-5 CASSLEGVWGSSEQFF
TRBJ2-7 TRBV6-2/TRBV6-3 CASSLGTTYEQYF
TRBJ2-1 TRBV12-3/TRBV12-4 CASIRGGIFGNEQFF
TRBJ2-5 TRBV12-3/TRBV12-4 CASSPSGGAGETQYF
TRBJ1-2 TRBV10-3 CAISETTWTIHGYTF
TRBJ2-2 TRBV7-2 CASSLGTGFTGELFF
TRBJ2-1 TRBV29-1 CSGKVAGVFYNEQFF
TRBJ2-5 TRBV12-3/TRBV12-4 CASSGTPGETQYF
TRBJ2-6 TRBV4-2 CASSQGRSRSGANVLTF